This TCR beta chain was sequenced in a study of blood T cells in healthy people across ages. The CDR3 totals 14 residues. The germline V gene encodes CDR1 MGHRA and CDR2 YSYEKL. Whole-study results and caveats: Per-million-T-cell TCR beta diversity fell roughly linearly with age. It was not known whether donors were CMV positive (a possible confounder of expanded clonotype changes).

The use of a sample-barcoded 5' primer and a J-beta primer mix characterized a second PCR of roughly 7 to 11 cycles. Each cDNA molecule received a tag from a template-switch adaptor that had 12 random nucleotides. From each sample, at least 3 million paired-end reads containing CDR3 were obtained. Via MiXCR, TCRdb re-called the 5' RACE reads, giving one row per CDR3 protein. Found here are about 640,000 distinct CDR3 sequences, over 40% of them singletons; the top ten hold about 32%. With regard to this clonotype: The antigen is unknown. A read error may account for a junction end that differs from germline.

The J gene is TRBJ1-2, the V gene TRBV4-1; the D is unclear. This receptor was taken from a man of 80 years or more in good health. Source material: blood. This chain's CDR3 is CASSQDYSNYGYIF. The CDR3 nucleotides are TGCGCCAGCAGCCAAGACTATAGCAACTATGGCTACATCTTC.